What follows describes a single TCR beta chain. The antigen remains unidentified. Time point reported: blood 2 weeks post-SBRT. As for treatment: 15 Gy SBRT to primary tumor, nephrectomy 4 weeks later. Radiation-treated patients gave blood at baseline, week 2 and week 4. This renal cell carcinoma was of the clear cell type. This record comes from a study of radiation and T cells in renal cell carcinoma. Across the whole study: Nephrectomy followed 15 Gy stereotactic body radiation by 4 weeks. Overall study findings and caveats: In blood, top tumor clones expanded by 2 weeks, shrinking by 4.

From germline, CDR1 is MNHEY and CDR2 SMNVEV (reference sequence). This CDR3 has 14 amino acids. The V end was cut by 6 bases, the J end by 11 bases, with 22 bases between. Using immunoSEQ multiplex PCR, the repertoire was profiled, and TCRdb retains in-frame clones only, with some absent. The top ten clones hold approximately 6% of a sample with roughly 75,000 clones, roughly 82% of them seen once. V and J are TRBV27 and TRBJ1-1; tentatively, D is TRBD1 (6 bases). The sample consisted of blood, taken from a patient whose treatment included radiotherapy and nephrectomy. The receptor's source is a man in his 60s with renal cell carcinoma. In DNA form, the CDR3 reads TGTGCCAGCAGCCGTGGACGGGACACGCTCTCCGCTTTCTTT. Translated: CASSRGRDTLSAFF.